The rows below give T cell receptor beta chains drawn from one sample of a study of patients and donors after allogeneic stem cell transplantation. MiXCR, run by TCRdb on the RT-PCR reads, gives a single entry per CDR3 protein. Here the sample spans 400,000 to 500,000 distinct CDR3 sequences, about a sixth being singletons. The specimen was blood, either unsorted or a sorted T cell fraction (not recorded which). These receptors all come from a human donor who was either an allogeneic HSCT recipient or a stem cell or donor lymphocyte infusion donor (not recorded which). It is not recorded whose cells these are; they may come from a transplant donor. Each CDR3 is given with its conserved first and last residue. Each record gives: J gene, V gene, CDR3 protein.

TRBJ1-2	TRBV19	CASSMFHDYGYTF
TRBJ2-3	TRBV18	CASSPWGSDTQYF
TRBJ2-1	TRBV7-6	CASSGESGRARNEQFF
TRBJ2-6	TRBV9	CASSDYRAGANVLTF
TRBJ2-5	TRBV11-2	CASREIGQGLAETQYF
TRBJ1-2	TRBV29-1	CSVEGGRYGYTF
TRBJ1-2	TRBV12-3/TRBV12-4	CASSRAWAGQGSGYTF
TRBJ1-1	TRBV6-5	CASSSSENTEAFF
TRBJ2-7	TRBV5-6	CASSLGQGGHEQYF
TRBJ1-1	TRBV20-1	CSARGRGGVIGTEAFF
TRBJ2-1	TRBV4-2	CASSQWDSYNEQFF
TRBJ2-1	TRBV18	CASSPMSGINNEQFF
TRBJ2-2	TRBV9	CASSVKRVNTGELFF
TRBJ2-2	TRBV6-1	CASKTSGSSHGELFF
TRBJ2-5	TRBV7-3	CASSLTGAETQYF
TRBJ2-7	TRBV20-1	CSARDPGLSNEQYF
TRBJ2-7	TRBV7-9	CASSFSRGGDEQYF
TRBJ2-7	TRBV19	CASSIAEAYEQYF
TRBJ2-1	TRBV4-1	CASSQMTGAVEQFF
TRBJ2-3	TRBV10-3	CAIISDFTDTQYF
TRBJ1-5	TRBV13	CASSWGQGYQPQHF
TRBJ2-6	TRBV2	CASSERLSGANVLTF
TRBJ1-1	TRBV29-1	CSVGGRGTEAFF
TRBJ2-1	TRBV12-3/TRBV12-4	CASTIDRATYNEQFF
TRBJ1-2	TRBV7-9	CASSLLTNMKLNYGYTF
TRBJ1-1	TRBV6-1	CASGIIKGPFGAFF
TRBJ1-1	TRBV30	CAWSGDSEAFF
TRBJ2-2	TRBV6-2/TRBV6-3	CASSPRRGGTGELFF
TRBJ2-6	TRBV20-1	CSARGANVLTF
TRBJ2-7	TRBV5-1	CASSDTGSEQYF
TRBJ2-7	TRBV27	CASSWTGERAYEQYF
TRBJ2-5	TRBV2	CASSDKTGVETQYF
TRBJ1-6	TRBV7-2	CASSWTTSSYNSPLHF
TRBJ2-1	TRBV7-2	CASSLRRDEQFF
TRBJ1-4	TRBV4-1	CASSQDGRGDEKLFF
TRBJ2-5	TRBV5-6	CASSRQTRSETQYF
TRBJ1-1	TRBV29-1	CSVVFMNTEAFF
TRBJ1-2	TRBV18	CASSPEAENYGYTF
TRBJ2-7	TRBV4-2	CASSQDWAGGNYEQYF
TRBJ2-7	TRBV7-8	CASSFGTGHPSREQYF
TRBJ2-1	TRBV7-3	CASSLSGVEQFF
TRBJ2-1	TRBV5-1	CASSSEGSGINEQFF
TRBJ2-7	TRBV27	CASSLSSGGRNEQYF
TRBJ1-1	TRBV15	CATSRDSQNTEAFF
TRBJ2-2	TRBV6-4	CASSAEALNTGELFF
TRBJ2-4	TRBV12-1	CASSMDTLAKNIQYF
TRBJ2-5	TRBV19	CASSIGPGQETQYF
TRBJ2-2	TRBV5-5	CASTVGLAGGELFF
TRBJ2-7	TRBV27	CASSIGSPPYEQYF
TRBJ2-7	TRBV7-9	CASSRQPSYEQYF
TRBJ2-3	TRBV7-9	CASSFYGPSTDTQYF
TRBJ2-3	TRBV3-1	CASSQGGGVGTQYF
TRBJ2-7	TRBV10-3	CAISPHDGYEQYF
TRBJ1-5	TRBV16	CASSQSRSPWRSNQPQHF
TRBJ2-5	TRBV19	CASGDTGTAQETQYF
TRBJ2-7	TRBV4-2	CASSQAGTGSYEQYF
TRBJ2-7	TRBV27	CASSLVLGKYEQYF
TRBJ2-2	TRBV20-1	CSASRWGSGELFF
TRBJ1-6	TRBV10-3	CAISESSGGGSPLHF